This passage covers 27 T cell receptor beta chains from one sample sequenced in a study of CD8 T cells in acute hepatitis C reinfection. Assay: immunoSEQ multiplex PCR; the TCRdb copy retains only in-frame clones and omits some. This sample has 30,000 to 45,000 clones, with around 85% found just once. Time point noted: naive CD8 control sorted from an acute-time-point sample. The specimen was naive CD8+ T cells from PBMCs. The receptors were gathered from a woman aged 18 to 35 who spontaneously cleared hepatitis C infection.

The rearrangement uses TRBV4-1 and TRBJ2-1, with TRBD1 as a possible D gene (6 bases). The CDR3 runs to 16 residues. V was cut by 4 bases and J by 6 bases, with 19 bases left in between. Germline V gene data show CDR1 as MGHRA and CDR2 as YSYEKL. Here the CDR3 reads CASSPLPGAGVNEQFF. For the CDR3, the DNA is TGCGCCAGCAGCCCTCTCCCAGGGGCTGGGGTCAATGAGCAGTTCTTC.

V is TRBV29-1 and J is TRBJ2-2; maybe TRBD2 (6 bases). The germline V gene encodes CDR1 SQVTM and CDR2 ANQGSEA. Trimming pared 6 bases from V and 2 bases from J, leaving 16 bases between. The length of the CDR3 is 15 residues. CDR3 in amino acids: CSVEEGLLNTGELFF. The CDR3 DNA is TGCAGCGTCGAGGAGGGACTCCTAAACACCGGGGAGCTGTTTTTT.

This chain links TRBV9 with TRBJ2-3; 7 bases agree with TRBD2. Trimming cost V 0 bases and J 0 bases; bases outside gene matches: 4. The length of the CDR3 is 16 residues. CDR1 SGDLS and CDR2 YYNGEE come from the germline V gene. The CDR3 sequence: CASSVDSGPSTDTQYF. The CDR3 DNA reads as TGTGCCAGCAGCGTAGATAGCGGGCCTAGCACAGATACGCAGTATTTT.

The rearrangement uses TRBV19 and TRBJ1-1, with a possible D match to TRBD1 (6 bases). The CDR3 spans 15 residues. Per the germline V gene, CDR1 is LNHDA and CDR2 is SQIVND (reference sequence). The V end was cut by 1 base, the J end by 3 bases, with 12 bases between. The CDR3 spells CASSIVQGGHTEAFF. The CDR3 coding sequence is TGTGCCAGTAGTATAGTACAGGGAGGGCACACTGAAGCTTTCTTT.

CDR3 DNA sequence: TGTGCCAGCAGAGACGGGACAACGGATACGCAGTATTTT. Its protein is CASRDGTTDTQYF. The chain combines TRBV9 with TRBJ2-3; D possibly corresponds to TRBD1 (6 bases). Germline CDR1 SGDLS, CDR2 YYNGEE. V lost 5 bases to trimming and J lost 6 bases, with 13 bases between them. CDR3 length: 13 residues.

This chain connects TRBV11-1 to TRBJ1-5; D possibly corresponds to TRBD1 (5 bases). Germline CDR1 and CDR2: SGHAT and FQDESV (reference sequence). This CDR3 is 15 amino acids long. V lost 5 bases and J 3 bases, leaving 14 bases between the germline ends. In DNA form, the CDR3 reads TGTGCCAGCAGCCCTTCTAGGGGCGCCAATCAGCCCCAGCATTTT. This codes for CASSPSRGANQPQHF.

The V and J genes are TRBV6-5 and TRBJ2-7; TRBD2 matches 7 bases. CDR3 length: 15 amino acids. With 5 bases clipped from V and 2 bases from J, the junction kept 9 bases outside the gene matches. Per the germline V gene, CDR1 is MNHEY and CDR2 is SVGAGI. This chain's CDR3 is CASSGKASGAYEQYF. The CDR3 DNA follows: TGTGCCAGCAGTGGAAAGGCTAGCGGTGCCTACGAGCAGTACTTC.

J is TRBJ1-5 and V is TRBV15; no firm D call. V was clipped by 1 base and J by 6 bases, with 4 bases between them. CDR3 size: 12 residues. Germline values: CDR1 LNHNV, CDR2 YYDKDF (reference sequence). CDR3 coding DNA: TGTGCCACCAGCAGAGGGGGTCAGCCCCAGCATTTT. Its translation is CATSRGGQPQHF.

The J gene is TRBJ1-2, the V gene TRBV19, with 8 bases lining up with TRBD1. With 1 base clipped from V and 4 bases from J, the junction kept 8 bases outside the gene matches. Looked up from germline, CDR1 is LNHDA and CDR2 is SQIVND (reference sequence). The CDR3 covers 16 residues. CDR3 sequence: CASSIGRTGSFYGYTF. The CDR3 coding sequence is TGTGCCAGTAGTATAGGTAGGACAGGGTCTTTCTATGGCTACACCTTC.

The V and J genes are TRBV7-2 and TRBJ1-5; no clear D gene. Trimming took off 4 bases at V and 0 bases at J, with 10 bases between the two ends. The CDR3 runs 15 residues. The germline CDR1 and CDR2 sequences are SGHTA and FQGNSA. Here the CDR3 DNA reads TGTGCCAGCAGCTCAGGCCCATATAGCAATCAGCCCCAGCATTTT. The encoded protein is CASSSGPYSNQPQHF.

The chain employs TRBV6-5 and TRBJ2-7; D remains unclear. The germline CDR1 and CDR2 sequences are MNHEY and SVGAGI. There are 15 residues in the CDR3. The V end was cut by 0 bases, the J end by 2 bases, with 11 bases between. Here the CDR3 reads CASSYSHLVTYEQYF. The CDR3 DNA sequence: TGTGCCAGCAGTTACTCTCACCTAGTAACCTACGAGCAGTACTTC.

The chain combines TRBV6-5 with TRBJ1-1, with TRBD1 identical over 7 bases. The CDR3 has 13 residues. Germline CDR1 is MNHEY and CDR2 is SVGAGI. V trimming: 4 bases; J trimming: 4 bases; junction bases outside the gene matches: 3. The CDR3 bases are TGTGCCAGCAGTTGGGCAGGGGGCACTGAAGCTTTCTTT. Its translation: CASSWAGGTEAFF.

This clone was observed once. The chain recombines TRBV7-7 with TRBJ2-5; 11 bases are shared with TRBD2. CDR3 size: 16 residues. In germline, CDR1 is SSHAT, CDR2 FNYEAQ (reference sequence). J was trimmed by 1 base and V by 5 bases; bases with no gene match: 6. The CDR3 coding sequence is TGTGCCAGCAGCGGCGGACTAGCGGGTGCCCAAGAGACCCAGTACTTC. Translating it yields CASSGGLAGAQETQYF. Full variable domain (rest looked up from reference TRBV7-7 and TRBJ2-5): GAGVSQSPRYKVTKRGQDVTLRCDPISSHATLYWYQQALGQGPEFLTYFNYEAQPDKSGLPSDRFSAERPEGSISTLTIQRTEQRDSAMYRCASSGGLAGAQETQYFGPGTRLLVL.

The DNA of the CDR3 is TGTGCCAGCAGCCCGCCTAGCGGGAGGGGAGTAGCCAAAAACATTCAGTACTTC. Translation: CASSPPSGRGVAKNIQYF. The chain is built from TRBV28 and TRBJ2-4; TRBD2 agrees at 12 bases. This CDR3 is 18 amino acids long. CDR1 is MDHEN and CDR2 is SYDVKM in the germline V gene. With V trimmed by 6 bases and J by 0 bases, 9 bases remained unmatched.

The chain carries TRBV7-3 and TRBJ2-6, with D possibly TRBD2 on 5 matching bases. This CDR3 has 15 amino acids. Germline loops: CDR1 SGHTA, CDR2 FQGTGA. The V end was cut by 4 bases, the J end by 2 bases, with 9 bases between. CDR3 protein: CASSSEGTGANVLTF. CDR3 DNA: TGTGCCAGCAGCTCCGAGGGTACTGGGGCCAACGTCCTGACTTTC.

The V and J genes are TRBV2 and TRBJ1-1; 8 nucleotides line up with TRBD1. CDR3 length: 18 residues. After removal of 1 base from V and 0 bases from J, the junction contained 10 bases not matched to a gene. Germline CDR1 and CDR2: SNHLY and FYNNEI. For the CDR3, the DNA is TGTGCCAGCAGTGAAGGTGAGACAGGGGCGAAACTGAACACTGAAGCTTTCTTT. Its protein is CASSEGETGAKLNTEAFF.

This chain links TRBV13 with TRBJ2-3; D call uncertain. CDR1 PRHDT and CDR2 FYEKMQ come from the germline V gene (reference sequence). The CDR3 loop spans 11 amino acids. The V and J ends lost 2 bases and 6 bases respectively, with 3 bases between them. The CDR3 here is CASSLQDTQYF. In nucleotides, the CDR3 is TGTGCCAGCAGCTTACAGGATACGCAGTATTTT.

The table lists this clone with a few counts. The chain carries TRBV19 and TRBJ2-7; 10 bases match TRBD2. Germline CDR1 LNHDA, CDR2 SQIVND (reference sequence). J lost 3 bases, V lost 5 bases, and 4 bases had no gene match. The CDR3 has 14 amino acids. DNA of the CDR3: TGTGCCAGTAGTTTAGCTAGCGGGAGCTACGAGCAGTACTTC. Translated: CASSLASGSYEQYF. The full variable domain, in which reference TRBV19 and TRBJ2-7 provide the parts outside the CDR3, is DGGITQSPKYLFRKEGQNVTLSCEQNLNHDAMYWYRQDPGQGLRLIYYSQIVNDFQKGDIAEGYSVSREKKESFPLTVTSAQKNPTAFYLCASSLASGSYEQYFGPGTRLTVT.

The J gene is TRBJ1-5, the V gene TRBV19; TRBD1 aligns across 7 bases. This CDR3 comprises 17 residues. Trimming removed 2 bases from V and 3 bases from J; junction bases left unmatched: 10. Germline V gene lookup returns CDR1 LNHDA and CDR2 SQIVND (reference sequence). DNA of the CDR3: TGTGCCAGTAGTATACCTGAAACAGGGGATCCCAATCAGCCCCAGCATTTT. It codes for CASSIPETGDPNQPQHF.

This clone has only one observation. V and J are TRBV29-1 and TRBJ1-5, with TRBD1 matching over 7 bases. The CDR3 sequence is 14 residues long. Germline CDR1 SQVTM, CDR2 ANQGSEA. V shed 6 bases and J 1 base; nucleotides not matched to a gene: 6. This CDR3 is CSVRLQGSNQPQHF. DNA for the CDR3: TGCAGCGTCCGCTTACAGGGGAGCAATCAGCCCCAGCATTTT. Full variable domain (rest looked up from reference TRBV29-1 and TRBJ1-5): SAVISQKPSRDICQRGTSLTIQCQVDSQVTMMFWYRQQPGQSLTLIATANQGSEATYESGFVIDKFPISRPNLTFSTLTVSNMSPEDSSIYLCSVRLQGSNQPQHFGDGTRLSIL.

This chain connects TRBV7-9 to TRBJ2-7, with a possible D match to TRBD2 (5 bases). The V end lost 5 bases, the J end lost 3 bases, and 11 bases lay between the germline ends. The CDR3 spans 13 residues. CDR1 is SEHNR, CDR2 FQNEAQ, per germline (reference sequence). The CDR3: CASSQTKNYEQYF. The CDR3 region has the DNA TGTGCCAGCAGCCAGACTAAAAACTACGAGCAGTACTTC.

The genes are TRBV19 and TRBJ2-2; 11 bases map to TRBD2. Trimming at V came to 1 base and at J to 4 bases, leaving 5 bases not matched to a gene. The germline V gene encodes CDR1 LNHDA and CDR2 SQIVND (reference sequence). There are 17 residues in the CDR3. This CDR3 reads CASSIGLAGYLTGELFF. Here the CDR3 DNA reads TGTGCCAGTAGTATAGGACTAGCGGGATACCTCACCGGGGAGCTGTTTTTT.

In nucleotides, the CDR3 is TGTGCCAGCAGTGACGGCAGGGGGGGTTCGTTCTTC. It is translated as CASSDGRGGSFF. The rearrangement uses TRBV6-1 and TRBJ2-1, with D tentatively TRBD1 or TRBD2 (7 bases each). CDR1 is MNHNS and CDR2 is SASEGT in the germline V gene. V was trimmed by 3 bases and J by 15 bases, leaving 15 bases between them. The CDR3 contains 12 residues.

The chain carries TRBV15 and TRBJ2-5; D is uncertain. The germline gives CDR1 LNHNV, CDR2 YYDKDF (reference sequence). The V gene lost 1 base and the J gene lost 4 bases, with 7 bases spanning the gap. The CDR3 runs to 13 residues. CDR3 protein: CATSRGTGETQYF. The CDR3 DNA sequence: TGTGCCACCAGCAGAGGAACGGGAGAGACCCAGTACTTC.

The rearrangement links TRBV4-1 to TRBJ1-1; possible D gene TRBD1, 6 bases. The CDR3 contains 14 residues. Trimming removed 0 bases from V and 6 bases from J, with 11 bases in between. Germline CDR1 reads MGHRA; CDR2 reads YSYEKL. The CDR3, as DNA: TGCGCCAGCAGCCAAGAGCCAAGGGGGGCTGAAGCTTTCTTT. Residues: CASSQEPRGAEAFF.

This chain joins TRBV2 and TRBJ2-2; tentatively, D is TRBD2 (6 bases). This CDR3 is built from 17 residues. V dropped 6 bases and J dropped 3 bases, with 20 bases sitting between them. Germline loops: CDR1 SNHLY, CDR2 FYNNEI. This CDR3 is CASRTKPGLPDTGELFF. In nucleotides, the CDR3 is TGTGCCAGCAGGACTAAACCGGGACTTCCTGACACCGGGGAGCTGTTTTTT.

This clone has only one observation. This chain links TRBV14 with TRBJ1-4, with 9 bases matching TRBD1. Per germline, CDR1 SGHDN and CDR2 FVKESK. V lost 3 bases, J lost 6 bases, and 5 bases stayed unmatched. The CDR3 sequence is 15 residues long. The CDR3 nucleotides read TGTGCCAGCAGCCAGCCCGGGACAGGGCATGAAAAACTGTTTTTT. This sequence encodes CASSQPGTGHEKLFF.